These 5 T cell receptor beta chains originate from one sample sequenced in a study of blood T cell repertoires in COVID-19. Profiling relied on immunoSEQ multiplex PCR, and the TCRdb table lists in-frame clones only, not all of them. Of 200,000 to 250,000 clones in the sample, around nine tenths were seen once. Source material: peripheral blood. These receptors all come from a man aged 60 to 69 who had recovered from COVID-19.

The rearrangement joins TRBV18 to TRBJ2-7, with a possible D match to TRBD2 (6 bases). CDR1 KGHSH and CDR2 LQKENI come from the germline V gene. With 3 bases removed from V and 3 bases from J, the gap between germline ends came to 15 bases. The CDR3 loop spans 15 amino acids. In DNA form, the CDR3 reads TGTGCCAGCTCACCCCGGCCGGACGGGAGCTACGAGCAGTACTTC. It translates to CASSPRPDGSYEQYF.

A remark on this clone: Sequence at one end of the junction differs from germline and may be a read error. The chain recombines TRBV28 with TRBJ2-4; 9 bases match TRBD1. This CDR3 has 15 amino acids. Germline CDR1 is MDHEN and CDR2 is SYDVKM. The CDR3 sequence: CAISESRTGVNIQYF. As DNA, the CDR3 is TGTGCCATCAGTGAAAGTCGGACAGGGGTAAACATTCAGTACTTC.

The CDR3, as DNA: TGTGCCAGCAGTGACCAGTTAAACATTCAGTACTTC. Protein: CASSDQLNIQYF. The chain recombines TRBV6-4 with TRBJ2-4; no definite D call. Germline lookup yields CDR1 MRHNA and CDR2 SNTAGT. V lost 2 bases and J lost 6, with 5 bases in between. The CDR3 runs to 12 residues.

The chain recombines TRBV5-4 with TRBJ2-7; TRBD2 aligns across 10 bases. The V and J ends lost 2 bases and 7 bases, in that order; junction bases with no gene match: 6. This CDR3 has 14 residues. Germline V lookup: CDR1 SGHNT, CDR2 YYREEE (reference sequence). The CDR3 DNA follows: TGTGCCAGCAGCTTAAGCGGGGGGGCGGAAGAGCAGTACTTC. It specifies CASSLSGGAEEQYF.

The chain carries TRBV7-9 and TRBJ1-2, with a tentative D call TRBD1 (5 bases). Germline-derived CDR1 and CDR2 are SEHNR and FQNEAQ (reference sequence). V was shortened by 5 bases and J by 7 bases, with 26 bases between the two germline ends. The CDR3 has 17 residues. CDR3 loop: CASSGALGGQMFSGYTF. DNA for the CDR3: TGTGCCAGCAGCGGGGCCCTGGGAGGACAAATGTTCAGTGGCTACACCTTC.